Below, 21 T cell receptor beta chains from the same sample are listed, as sequenced in a study of shared clonotypes between healthy human individuals. Here immunoSEQ multiplex PCR was the method, and the copy in TCRdb shows in-frame clones only, minus some. The repertoire has some 470,000 clones, 76% of them found once; the top ten carry 13%. Sequenced input: PBMCs. The receptors stem from a woman aged 40-49 years in good health. Some clones in this sample may be carry-over from other donors' samples.

The chain employs TRBV28 and TRBJ2-7, with 11 nucleotides matching TRBD2. This CDR3 has 14 amino acids. The V segment lost 6 bases and the J segment 4 bases; nucleotides outside the gene matches: 5. Germline V CDR1 and CDR2: MDHEN, SYDVKM. CDR3 bases: TGTGCCAGCAGATCGACTAGCGGGGTTTACGAGCAGTACTTC. It yields the protein CASRSTSGVYEQYF.

J is TRBJ2-1 and V is TRBV10-3; no definite D call. Looked up from germline, CDR1 is ENHRY and CDR2 is SYGVKD. The CDR3 is made up of 12 amino acids. The V end was cut by 3 bases, the J end by 8 bases, with 8 bases between. DNA of the CDR3: TGTGCCATCAGTGAAAAGGGCCATGAGCAGTTCTTC. This translates into CAISEKGHEQFF.

This clone was detected a few times. A much larger clone differs by one base, so this may be a read error. The chain recombines TRBV30 with TRBJ1-1, with TRBD1 as a possible D gene (5 bases). The CDR3 runs 13 residues. Germline V gives CDR1 GTSNPN, CDR2 SVGIG (reference sequence). V was clipped by 0 bases and J by 8 bases, with 13 bases between them. The CDR3 is CAWSVRWGTEAFF. As DNA, the CDR3 is TGTGCCTGGAGTGTTCGCTGGGGCACCGAAGCTTTCTTT.

Note on this clone: The same CDR3 can be traced to other DNA sequences in this sample. The chain employs TRBV5-1 and TRBJ2-1; 10 bases fit TRBD2. CDR1 is SGHRS and CDR2 is YFSETQ in the germline V gene. V trimming: 4 bases; J trimming: 3 bases; junction bases outside the gene matches: 10. The length of the CDR3 is 17 residues. This CDR3 is CASSSSSGSTSYNEQFF. In DNA form, the CDR3 reads TGCGCCAGCAGCAGTTCTAGCGGGAGCACGAGCTACAATGAGCAGTTCTTC.

The chain couples TRBV19 to TRBJ2-1; D is unclear. V dropped 1 base and J dropped 2 bases, with 12 bases sitting between them. There are 16 residues in the CDR3. CDR1 LNHDA and CDR2 SQIVND come from the germline V gene (reference sequence). CDR3 loop: CASSIVGLGAYNEQFF. CDR3 DNA: TGTGCCAGTAGTATAGTCGGCCTAGGAGCCTACAATGAGCAGTTCTTC.

The chain couples TRBV7-2 to TRBJ1-2, with no clear D. The V gene's germline CDR1 is SGHTA and CDR2 FQGNSA. The CDR3 has 13 residues. V lost 5 bases and J 4 bases, leaving 11 bases between the germline ends. CDR3 bases: TGTGCCAGCAGCCAATACGCGGGCTATGGCTACACCTTC. It is translated as CASSQYAGYGYTF.

The rearrangement joins TRBV7-9 to TRBJ2-5; no definite D call. Germline V lookup: CDR1 SEHNR, CDR2 FQNEAQ (reference sequence). CDR3 size: 15 residues. The V gene lost 5 bases and the J gene lost 5 bases, with 18 bases spanning the gap. The CDR3 DNA reads as TGTGCCAGCAGCCCGCGGTCCCTAGTGAGGGAGACCCAGTACTTC. Translation gives CASSPRSLVRETQYF.

V usage is TRBV4-1 and J usage is TRBJ2-2, with D perhaps TRBD2 (6 bases). Germline V gene lookup returns CDR1 MGHRA and CDR2 YSYEKL. The V end lost 1 base, the J end lost 0 bases, and 18 bases lay between the germline ends. CDR3 length: 19 amino acids. The CDR3 reads CASSQARFTSSSNTGELFF. The DNA of the CDR3 is TGCGCCAGCAGCCAAGCTCGGTTTACTAGCTCCTCGAACACCGGGGAGCTGTTTTTT.

The genes are TRBV30 and TRBJ1-2; no reliable D call. The germline CDR1 and CDR2 sequences are GTSNPN and SVGIG (reference sequence). The germline V and J ends were trimmed by 2 bases and 4 bases, with 11 bases remaining between them. CDR3 length equals 13 residues. In DNA, the CDR3 is TGTGCCTGGAGTACGGGTATCAGCTATGGCTACACCTTC. Its protein product is CAWSTGISYGYTF. Using reference TRBV30 and TRBJ1-2 for the parts outside the CDR3, the full variable domain is SQTIHQWPATLVQPVGSPLSLECTVEGTSNPNLYWYRQAAGRGLQLLFYSVGIGQISSEVPQNLSASRPQDRQFILSSKKLLLSDSGFYLCAWSTGISYGYTFGSGTRLTVV.

This chain links TRBV19 with TRBJ1-5, with D unresolved. CDR1 and CDR2 (germline): LNHDA, SQIVND (reference sequence). V dropped 6 bases and J dropped 0 bases, with 18 bases sitting between them. The CDR3 is 17 amino acids. CDR3 in amino acids: CASSSLIQRYSNQPQHF. DNA for the CDR3: TGTGCCAGTAGCAGTCTTATACAGAGATATAGCAATCAGCCCCAGCATTTT.

This rearrangement joins TRBV10-1 to TRBJ2-7; TRBD2 matches at 12 bases. The CDR3 covers 15 residues. Germline V gene sequence: CDR1 WNHNN, CDR2 SYGVQD (reference sequence). The junction had 3 bases not matched to a gene; V was cut back by 2 bases and J by 4 bases. In nucleotides, the CDR3 is TGCGCCAGCAGTGAGGGACTAGCGGGACCGTACGAGCAGTACTTC. Translating it yields CASSEGLAGPYEQYF.

The sample holds a few counts of this clone. The V call is TRBV10-3, the J call TRBJ2-2; D may match TRBD1 or TRBD2 (5 bases each). The CDR3 length is 14 residues. V was shortened by 5 bases and J by 0 bases, with 7 bases between the two germline ends. Looked up from germline, CDR1 is ENHRY and CDR2 is SYGVKD. CDR3 coding DNA: TGTGCCATCAGTAGGGACGCGAACACCGGGGAGCTGTTTTTT. Its translation is CAISRDANTGELFF.

The rearrangement links TRBV28 to TRBJ2-1; 14 bases match TRBD2. Germline loops: CDR1 MDHEN, CDR2 SYDVKM. J was trimmed by 8 bases and V by 5 bases; bases with no gene match: 5. The CDR3 loop spans 15 amino acids. CDR3 in amino acids: CASSTPGLAGDEQFF. DNA for the CDR3: TGTGCCAGCAGTACTCCGGGACTAGCGGGGGATGAGCAGTTCTTC.

This clone was seen a handful of times. This sequence joins TRBV5-1 and TRBJ1-5; D may be TRBD1 (5 bases). Trimming left V 4 bases short and J 5 bases short, with 16 bases between. This CDR3 comprises 15 residues. Germline lookup yields CDR1 SGHRS and CDR2 YFSETQ. The CDR3 region has the DNA TGCGCCAGCAGCCCTACGGGGGGTGGCGATCAGCCCCAGCATTTT. Translating it yields CASSPTGGGDQPQHF. The whole variable domain, filled in from reference TRBV5-1 and TRBJ1-5, reads KAGVTQTPRYLIKTRGQQVTLSCSPISGHRSVSWYQQTPGQGLQFLFEYFSETQRNKGNFPGRFSGRQFSNSRSEMNVSTLELGDSALYLCASSPTGGGDQPQHFGDGTRLSIL.

For this clone: An end of the junction differs from the germline gene, which may be a read error. The V and J genes are TRBV10-2 and TRBJ1-1; D perhaps matches TRBD1 (5 bases). This CDR3 spans 12 amino acids. CDR1 WSHSY and CDR2 SAAADI come from the germline V gene. CDR3 nucleotide sequence: TGTGCCAGCAGGGTGACCCTACCTGGGGCTTTCTTT. Protein sequence: CASRVTLPGAFF.

The genes are TRBV2 and TRBJ2-5, with a tentative D call TRBD1 (6 bases). TRBJ2-7 explains the end of the DNA better; the J call may be wrong. The germline V gene encodes CDR1 SNHLY and CDR2 FYNNEI. This CDR3 has 15 amino acids. CDR3 amino acids: CASSTSGQTGTEQYF. DNA of the CDR3: TGTGCCAGCAGTACCTCGGGCCAGACAGGAACCGAGCAGTACTTC.

The CDR3 is CACPRGSTDTQYF. The CDR3 nucleotides are TGTGCCTGCCCCCGGGGCAGCACAGATACGCAGTATTTT. The rearrangement uses TRBV30 and TRBJ2-3; the D call may be TRBD1 or TRBD2 (5 bases each). Trimming removed 6 bases from V and 0 bases from J, with 10 bases in between. This CDR3 has 13 amino acids. Germline lookup yields CDR1 GTSNPN and CDR2 SVGIG (reference sequence).

The genes are TRBV11-2 and TRBJ2-5, with D tentatively TRBD1 (5 bases). CDR3 length: 16 residues. V shed 2 bases and J shed 5 bases, with 18 bases lying between them. Germline loops: CDR1 SGHAT, CDR2 FQNNGV. CDR3 sequence reads: CASSLNRISRSETQYF. The DNA for the CDR3 is TGTGCCAGCAGCTTAAACAGGATTTCTAGGTCGGAGACCCAGTACTTC. Full variable domain (remainder filled in from reference TRBV11-2 and TRBJ2-5): EAGVAQSPRYKIIEKRQSVAFWCNPISGHATLYWYQQILGQGPKLLIQFQNNGVVDDSQLPKDRFSAERLKGVDSTLKIQPAKLEDSAVYLCASSLNRISRSETQYFGPGTRLLVL.

This clone was observed a single time. This sequence joins TRBV4-1 and TRBJ1-5, with unresolved D. The ends were cut back, 0 bases at V and 10 bases at J, with 13 bases in the middle. The length of the CDR3 is 14 residues. Germline V gene sequence: CDR1 MGHRA, CDR2 YSYEKL. In DNA, the CDR3 is TGCGCCAGCAGCCAAGATAGAGGGTTAAAACCCCAGCATTTT. Residues: CASSQDRGLKPQHF.

This chain connects TRBV5-4 to TRBJ1-1, with 9 bases matching TRBD1. The V gene end was trimmed by 0 bases and the J gene end by 3 bases; junction bases not matched to a gene: 6. The germline V gene has CDR1 SGHNT and CDR2 YYREEE (reference sequence). This CDR3 is 16 amino acids long. CDR3 sequence reads: CASSLAAWTGDTEAFF. In DNA form, the CDR3 reads TGTGCCAGCAGCTTGGCCGCCTGGACAGGGGACACTGAAGCTTTCTTT.

Comments on this clone: This may be a read error, as it is one base from a much larger clone. This specimen includes other DNA sequences encoding the same CDR3. The rearrangement joins TRBV5-6 to TRBJ2-5; D uncertain. The ends were cut back, 3 bases at V and 0 bases at J, with 3 bases in the middle. This CDR3 is 12 amino acids long. Germline loops: CDR1 SGHDT, CDR2 YYEEEE. The chain's CDR3 is CASSSYQETQYF. The CDR3 region has the DNA TGTGCCAGCAGCTCTTACCAAGAGACCCAGTACTTC. Based on the CDR3 plus reference TRBV5-6 and TRBJ2-5, the full variable domain is DAGVTQSPTHLIKTRGQQVTLRCSPKSGHDTVSWYQQALGQGPQFIFQYYEEEERQRGNFPDRFSGHQFPNYSSELNVNALLLGDSALYLCASSSYQETQYFGPGTRLLVL.